The 22 T cell receptor beta chains presented below share a single source sample, sequenced in a study of shared clonotypes between healthy human individuals. Here immunoSEQ multiplex PCR was the method, and the copy in TCRdb shows in-frame clones only, minus some. The repertoire consists of about 1.4 million clones, with roughly 96% occurring once and the leading ten covering approximately 1.1%. The source material was naive CD4+ T cells sorted from blood. The sample's subset: CD45RA+ positively selected. These receptors were obtained from a young man in good health.

The genes are TRBV7-9 and TRBJ1-5; D possibly corresponds to TRBD1 (6 bases). Germline CDR1 SEHNR, CDR2 FQNEAQ (reference sequence). The CDR3 loop spans 13 amino acids. V shed 1 base and J shed 9 bases, with 10 bases lying between them. The CDR3 loop reads CASSLGGARPQHF. The CDR3, as DNA: TGTGCCAGCAGCTTAGGGGGGGCGAGGCCCCAGCATTTT.

This rearrangement joins TRBV4-2 to TRBJ2-5; 8 nucleotides agree with TRBD2. Trimming took 1 base from V and 5 from J; bases not matched to a gene: 18. Looked up from germline, CDR1 is LGHNA and CDR2 is YNFKEQ. The CDR3 is made up of 19 amino acids. CDR3 bases: TGTGCCAGCAGCCAAGTGGGACTAGAGGCGATAGGGTCGAGGGAGACCCAGTACTTC. This codes for CASSQVGLEAIGSRETQYF.

The chain has TRBV19 and TRBJ2-7; 8 bases map to TRBD2. V lost 3 bases to trimming and J lost 7 bases; unmatched junction nucleotides: 14. Germline V gives CDR1 LNHDA, CDR2 SQIVND (reference sequence). This CDR3 is 16 amino acids long. The CDR3 here is CASSIVSGSLWGEQYF. CDR3 bases: TGTGCCAGTAGTATTGTGAGCGGGAGCCTCTGGGGGGAGCAGTACTTC.

In regard to this clone: The sample contains more than one DNA sequence encoding this CDR3. The V call is TRBV5-6, the J call TRBJ2-5, with 7 bases matching TRBD1. The length of the CDR3 is 13 residues. Germline CDR1 reads SGHDT; CDR2 reads YYEEEE. Germline trimming cut 2 bases from V and 3 bases from J; bases unmatched to any gene: 1. CDR3 residues: CASSFGTEETQYF. For the CDR3, the DNA is TGTGCCAGCAGCTTCGGGACAGAAGAGACCCAGTACTTC.

This chain links TRBV28 with TRBJ1-2; D possibly corresponds to TRBD1 (5 bases). Trimming shortened V by 6 bases and J by 5 bases, and 13 bases separated the two germline ends. The germline gives CDR1 MDHEN, CDR2 SYDVKM. This CDR3 spans 13 amino acids. The CDR3 loop reads CASSRTGLYGYTF. The CDR3 nucleotides read TGTGCCAGCAGCAGAACAGGTTTATATGGCTACACCTTC.

This chain links TRBV10-3 with TRBJ2-2; TRBD2 aligns across 7 bases. The V gene end was trimmed by 10 bases and the J gene end by 7 bases; junction bases not matched to a gene: 18. CDR1 is ENHRY, CDR2 SYGVKD, per germline. The length of the CDR3 is 16 residues. CDR3 coding DNA: TGTGCCACCAGACGGGGGGAGGGCATTGTTGACGGGGAGCTGTTTTTT. This gives the protein CATRRGEGIVDGELFF.

J is TRBJ2-2 and V is TRBV6-5; 7 bases agree with TRBD2. The CDR3 has 15 amino acids. With V trimmed by 3 bases and J by 8 bases, 9 bases remained unmatched. CDR1 and CDR2 from the germline V gene are MNHEY and SVGAGI. In nucleotides, the CDR3 is TGTGCCAGCAGTTATAGGGGAGGGACGGGAGGGGAGCTGTTTTTT. Protein sequence: CASSYRGGTGGELFF.

The chain employs TRBV9 and TRBJ2-7; TRBD2 aligns across 11 bases. The J segment lost 2 bases and the V segment lost 4 bases, leaving 8 bases of the junction unmatched. This CDR3 contains 16 residues. Germline lookup yields CDR1 SGDLS and CDR2 YYNGEE. The CDR3, as DNA: TGTGCCAGCAGCCCTCGACTAGCGGGGACCCCCTACGAGCAGTACTTC. Its translation is CASSPRLAGTPYEQYF.

Concerning this clone itself: This same CDR3 is encoded by further DNA sequences in the sample. The chain recombines TRBV11-2 with TRBJ2-7; D is unresolved. The germline CDR1 and CDR2 sequences are SGHAT and FQNNGV. V dropped 1 base and J dropped 1 base, with 11 bases sitting between them. The CDR3 is 15 residues long. CDR3 protein: CASSLAAGPSYEQYF. CDR3 nucleotide sequence: TGTGCCAGCAGCTTAGCGGCAGGCCCATCCTACGAGCAGTACTTC.

The J gene is TRBJ2-7, the V gene TRBV6-6, with D maybe TRBD1 (6 bases). Trimming cost V 0 bases and J 7 bases, with 13 bases left between them. This CDR3 has 14 residues. Germline CDR1 reads MNHNY; CDR2 reads SVGAGI (reference sequence). The CDR3 nucleotides read TGTGCCAGCAGTTACTCGCAGGGGTTGGGGGAGCAGTACTTC. It yields the protein CASSYSQGLGEQYF.

The chain uses TRBV14 and TRBJ2-7, with 10 bases matching TRBD2. The CDR3 is 15 residues long. With 1 base clipped from V and 3 bases from J, the junction kept 3 bases outside the gene matches. The germline CDR1 and CDR2 sequences are SGHDN and FVKESK. DNA of the CDR3: TGTGCCAGCAGCCAAGGGGCTAGCGGGAGCTACGAGCAGTACTTC. This codes for CASSQGASGSYEQYF. The entire variable domain, with the rest obtained from reference TRBV14 and TRBJ2-7, is as follows: EAGVTQFPSHSVIEKGQTVTLRCDPISGHDNLYWYRRVMGKEIKFLLHFVKESKQDESGMPNNRFLAERTGGTYSTLKVQPAELEDSGVYFCASSQGASGSYEQYFGPGTRLTVT.

V is TRBV29-1 and J is TRBJ2-7; 7 nucleotides align to TRBD1. J gave up 2 bases and V 5 bases, and 9 bases lay outside the gene matches. The germline CDR1 and CDR2 sequences are SQVTM and ANQGSEA. The CDR3 extends over 14 amino acids. The CDR3 protein is CSVKTRQGTYEQYF. For the CDR3, the DNA is TGCAGCGTTAAAACAAGACAGGGAACCTACGAGCAGTACTTC.

A note on this clone: Additional DNA sequences in this sample encode the identical CDR3. This sequence joins TRBV5-4 and TRBJ2-3; D unresolved. The CDR3 runs 12 residues. Trimming removed 4 bases from V and 2 bases from J, with 5 bases in between. CDR1 and CDR2 (germline): SGHNT, YYREEE (reference sequence). Here the CDR3 reads CASSQDTDTQYF. CDR3 sequence (DNA): TGTGCCAGCAGCCAAGACACAGATACGCAGTATTTT.

The V and J genes are TRBV10-3 and TRBJ2-3; either TRBD1 or TRBD2 may supply D (5 bases each). V was shortened by 3 bases and J by 6 bases, with 13 bases between the two germline ends. The CDR3 runs 14 residues. Germline V gives CDR1 ENHRY, CDR2 SYGVKD. The CDR3 reads CAISDNLAGDTQYF. Written as DNA, the CDR3 is TGTGCCATCAGTGACAACCTAGCAGGGGATACGCAGTATTTT.

The rearrangement links TRBV5-8 to TRBJ1-6; TRBD1 matches 7 bases. Germline CDR1 and CDR2: SGHTS and YDEGEE. The V and J ends lost 4 bases and 9 bases, in that order; junction bases with no gene match: 10. The CDR3 extends over 15 amino acids. CDR3 residues: CASSQEGRDSSPLHF. The CDR3 DNA reads TGTGCCAGCAGCCAGGAGGGGCGGGACAGTTCACCCCTCCACTTT.

The CDR3, as DNA: TGTGCCAGCTATGCCCGGGACAGGGTGCACGAGCAGTACTTC. This gives the protein CASYARDRVHEQYF. This rearrangement joins TRBV6-1 to TRBJ2-7; TRBD1 agrees at 9 bases. Trimming took 8 bases from V and 5 from J; bases not matched to a gene: 10. Germline values: CDR1 MNHNS, CDR2 SASEGT. This CDR3 has 14 residues.

This chain connects TRBV5-1 to TRBJ2-2; D not resolved. This CDR3 comprises 14 residues. V lost 2 bases and J lost 4, with 9 bases in between. The V gene's germline CDR1 is SGHRS and CDR2 YFSETQ. CDR3 in amino acids: CASSFGDGTGELFF. Written as DNA, the CDR3 is TGCGCCAGCAGCTTTGGGGATGGCACCGGGGAGCTGTTTTTT. The whole variable domain, remainder taken from reference TRBV5-1 and TRBJ2-2, is KAGVTQTPRYLIKTRGQQVTLSCSPISGHRSVSWYQQTPGQGLQFLFEYFSETQRNKGNFPGRFSGRQFSNSRSEMNVSTLELGDSALYLCASSFGDGTGELFFGEGSRLTVL.

J is TRBJ2-7 and V is TRBV21-1; TRBD1, the D gene given by the table, was not confirmed from the DNA. TRBV21-1 is shown as a pseudogene. The CDR3 has 16 amino acids. DNA of the CDR3: TGTGCCAGCAGCATGGTCCACAGGGAGAGGACCTACGAGCAGTACTTC. Its translation is CASSMVHRERTYEQYF.

The chain couples TRBV7-8 to TRBJ1-1, with D perhaps matching TRBD1 (5 bases). The CDR3 runs 15 residues. In germline, CDR1 is SGHVS, CDR2 FQNEAQ. The V gene lost 5 bases and the J gene lost 0 bases, with 13 bases spanning the gap. CDR3 bases: TGTGCCAGCAGCCCTCAGGGACCTATGAACACTGAAGCTTTCTTT. Amino acid sequence: CASSPQGPMNTEAFF.

This chain uses TRBV5-1 with TRBJ2-5, with TRBD2 matching 7 bases. Germline loops: CDR1 SGHRS, CDR2 YFSETQ. CDR3 length: 15 amino acids. V was clipped by 2 bases and J by 0 bases; unmatched bases: 4. The chain's CDR3 is CASSFGGRYQETQYF. CDR3 DNA sequence: TGCGCCAGCAGCTTTGGCGGGAGATACCAAGAGACCCAGTACTTC.

V gene TRBV29-1 combines with J gene TRBJ2-3, with TRBD2 matching over 8 bases. V lost 3 bases to trimming and J lost 2 bases; unmatched junction nucleotides: 7. Germline-derived CDR1 and CDR2 are SQVTM and ANQGSEA. The CDR3 consists of 15 residues. CDR3: CSVEVLAANTDTQYF. The CDR3, as DNA: TGCAGCGTTGAGGTACTAGCGGCGAACACAGATACGCAGTATTTT.

CDR3: CSVEASDGETQYF. The CDR3 nucleotides read TGCAGCGTTGAAGCCTCCGATGGGGAGACCCAGTACTTC. The chain couples TRBV29-1 to TRBJ2-5; no reliable D call. This CDR3 is built from 13 residues. With 1 base removed from V and 5 bases from J, the gap between germline ends came to 11 bases. Germline assignment: CDR1 SQVTM and CDR2 ANQGSEA. The complete variable domain, with remaining parts taken from reference TRBV29-1 and TRBJ2-5, reads SAVISQKPSRDICQRGTSLTIQCQVDSQVTMMFWYRQQPGQSLTLIATANQGSEATYESGFVIDKFPISRPNLTFSTLTVSNMSPEDSSIYLCSVEASDGETQYFGPGTRLLVL.